One T cell receptor (beta chain) is described in this entry. Its antigen is unknown. This entry is derived from a study of cytomegalovirus exposure and HLA in healthy donors. Regarding the study as a whole: In a later analysis, productive TCRs from donors in an Asian-associated ancestry cluster reportedly carried fewer N-insertions than the cohort mean. It was shown in a later analysis that HLA-associated TCR beta chains were more clonally expanded than other, equally common chains. In a later analysis, TCR beta V- and J-gene trimming was associated with a missense DCLRE1C variant.

PCR involved 60 Vbeta and 13 Jbeta primers. Sequenced by immunoSEQ multiplex PCR; TCRdb stores in-frame clones only, minus some. The sample holds about 150,000 clones; 65% to 90% are singletons and the top ten take about 6.1%. This receptor was identified in a woman aged 45-65 years in good health and CMV-seropositive. The sequenced sample consisted of PBMCs.

CDR3 bases: TGTGCCAGCAGTTCAAACAGGGGGACGTACGAGCAGTACTTC. Protein sequence: CASSSNRGTYEQYF. V usage is TRBV6-5 and J usage is TRBJ2-7; TRBD1 matches 8 bases. Per germline, CDR1 MNHEY and CDR2 SVGAGI. V gave up 4 bases and J gave up 4 bases; unmatched junction bases: 6. The CDR3 length is 14 residues.